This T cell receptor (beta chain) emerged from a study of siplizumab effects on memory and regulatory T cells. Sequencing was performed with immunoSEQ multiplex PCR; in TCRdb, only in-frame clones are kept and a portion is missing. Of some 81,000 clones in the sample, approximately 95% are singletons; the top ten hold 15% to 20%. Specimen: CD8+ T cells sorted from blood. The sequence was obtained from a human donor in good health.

The CDR3 here is CASSPQGGSNQPQHF. In DNA form, the CDR3 reads TGTGCCAGCAGCCCCCAGGGAGGCAGCAATCAGCCCCAGCATTTT. V and J are TRBV6-5 and TRBJ1-5, with D tentatively TRBD1 (5 bases). V lost 6 bases, J lost 1 base, and 13 bases lay in between. The CDR3 spans 15 residues. Germline V lookup: CDR1 MNHEY, CDR2 SVGAGI.